A single sample is the source of the 13 T cell receptor beta chains below, sequenced in a study of T cells in Graves' hyperthyroidism and ophthalmopathy. Amplification targeted TCR beta CDR3 regions from RNA transcripts. Initially, a first-round RT-PCR of the TCR CDR3 employed the HTBI primer set. TCRdb used MiXCR to reprocess the multiplex PCR reads, holding one entry per CDR3 protein. The sample has over 650,000 distinct CDR3 sequences, approximately 42% seen once. Material for sequencing was peripheral blood or thyroid tissue (not recorded which). These receptors all come from an adult man with Graves' disease, either hyperthyroidism or ophthalmopathy (not recorded which).

This clonotype was seen a few times. J is TRBJ2-5 and V is TRBV7-8, with 7 bases aligning to TRBD2. V gave up 1 base and J gave up 0 bases; unmatched junction bases: 8. CDR1 and CDR2 from the germline V gene are SGHVS and FQNEAQ. This CDR3 comprises 17 residues. The CDR3 region has the DNA TGTGCCAGCAGCTTAGGATTGGCGGGGGTAAACCAAGAGACCCAGTACTTC. Its protein product is CASSLGLAGVNQETQYF.

The chain links TRBV19 to TRBJ1-1; D may be TRBD1 (6 bases). CDR1 and CDR2 from the germline V gene are LNHDA and SQIVND (reference sequence). The ends were cut back, 4 bases at V and 4 bases at J, with 16 bases in the middle. This CDR3 spans 15 amino acids. The CDR3 here is CASSTGLGGSTEAFF. CDR3 coding DNA: TGTGCCAGTAGTACCGGTTTAGGGGGGTCCACTGAAGCTTTCTTT.

This clonotype appeared many times. V and J are TRBV7-9 and TRBJ1-1; 9 bases are shared with TRBD1. J gave up 4 bases and V 4 bases, and 7 bases lay outside the gene matches. The CDR3 covers 15 residues. Germline lookup yields CDR1 SEHNR and CDR2 FQNEAQ (reference sequence). The CDR3 DNA reads as TGTGCCAGCAGCTCCAAACAGGGGGCGACCACTGAAGCTTTCTTT. Translation gives CASSSKQGATTEAFF.

This clonotype was seen ten or more times. The chain carries TRBV10-3 and TRBJ1-2; no definite D call. V dropped 2 bases and J dropped 2 bases, with 12 bases sitting between them. CDR1 is ENHRY, CDR2 SYGVKD, per germline. CDR3 length: 15 amino acids. CDR3 DNA sequence: TGTGCCATCAGTGAGACGGACCGAGTCAACTATGGCTACACCTTC. Protein sequence: CAISETDRVNYGYTF.

This chain connects TRBV25-1 to TRBJ1-5; 7 bases are shared with TRBD1. The V gene end was trimmed by 10 bases and the J gene end by 0 bases; junction bases not matched to a gene: 6. CDR3 length: 14 amino acids. Per the germline V gene, CDR1 is MGHDK and CDR2 is SYGVNS. This chain's CDR3 is CAKDRQYSNQPQHF. The CDR3 bases are TGTGCCAAGGACAGGCAATATAGCAATCAGCCCCAGCATTTT.

CDR3 protein: CASSGQGWETQYF. Here the CDR3 DNA reads TGTGCCAGCAGTGGACAGGGATGGGAGACCCAGTACTTC. The rearrangement links TRBV6-5 to TRBJ2-5; 8 nucleotides align to TRBD1. Trimming took 5 bases from V and 5 from J; bases not matched to a gene: 4. Germline V gene data show CDR1 as MNHEY and CDR2 as SVGAGI. This CDR3 has 13 residues.

The chain joins TRBV29-1 to TRBJ2-6; D possibly corresponds to TRBD1 (5 bases). The V gene lost 3 bases and the J gene lost 4 bases, with 13 bases spanning the gap. Germline V gene lookup returns CDR1 SQVTM and CDR2 ANQGSEA. CDR3 length: 15 residues. The CDR3 DNA reads as TGCAGCGTTGAGACCTACCGACAGGGGGCCAACGTCCTGACTTTC. Amino acids: CSVETYRQGANVLTF.

The chain uses TRBV6-1 and TRBJ1-5; no clear D gene. With 6 bases removed from V and 9 bases from J, the gap between germline ends came to 15 bases. The CDR3 length is 13 residues. The germline gives CDR1 MNHNS, CDR2 SASEGT. The CDR3 nucleotides read TGTGCCAGCAGCTCCGAAAGGGTGGGGCCCCAGCATTTT. Protein: CASSSERVGPQHF.

This clonotype has a handful of counts. The CDR3 spells CASSPWADMNTEAFF. CDR3 coding DNA: TGTGCCAGCAGCCCATGGGCGGATATGAACACTGAAGCTTTCTTT. The chain uses TRBV7-3 and TRBJ1-1, with D uncertain. The CDR3 totals 15 residues. The ends were cut back, 5 bases at V and 0 bases at J, with 13 bases in the middle. Germline V gene data show CDR1 as SGHTA and CDR2 as FQGTGA.

This clonotype was seen ten or more times. The rearrangement links TRBV10-2 to TRBJ1-1; TRBD1 might be the D (6 bases). With 3 bases removed from V and 10 bases from J, the gap between germline ends came to 12 bases. This CDR3 spans 12 amino acids. Per germline, CDR1 WSHSY and CDR2 SAAADI. CDR3 sequence: CASSDQGRGAFF. The CDR3 DNA reads TGCGCCAGCAGTGATCAGGGGCGAGGAGCTTTCTTT.

The chain has TRBV6-1 and TRBJ1-2, with no clear D. The CDR3 contains 13 residues. V was shortened by 8 bases and J by 0 bases, with 10 bases between the two germline ends. Germline V gene sequence: CDR1 MNHNS, CDR2 SASEGT. The DNA of the CDR3 is TGTGCCAGCTCGCAGGATCCTAACTATGGCTACACCTTC. Translation gives CASSQDPNYGYTF.

V gene TRBV6-1 combines with J gene TRBJ2-2; the D gene is possibly TRBD1 (5 bases). There are 14 residues in the CDR3. V was trimmed by 8 bases and J by 4 bases, leaving 14 bases between them. Per germline, CDR1 MNHNS and CDR2 SASEGT. The chain's CDR3 is CASERQRFTGELFF. The CDR3 nucleotides read TGTGCCAGCGAGAGACAGAGATTCACCGGGGAGCTGTTTTTT.

The chain joins TRBV29-1 to TRBJ1-4, with a weak D call TRBD1 (5 bases). The CDR3 is made up of 14 amino acids. The ends were cut back, 3 bases at V and 2 bases at J, with 10 bases in the middle. Looked up from germline, CDR1 is SQVTM and CDR2 is ANQGSEA. The CDR3 reads CSVDGGSTNEKLFF. The DNA for the CDR3 is TGCAGCGTTGACGGGGGGAGCACTAATGAAAAACTGTTTTTT.